Listed here is a single T cell receptor (beta chain). Its antigen is still unknown. Researchers amplified the TCR beta CDR3 regions from RNA transcripts. The TCR CDR3 was amplified in a first-round RT-PCR using the HTBI primer set. TCRdb re-called the multiplex PCR reads with MiXCR, one entry per CDR3 protein. Among over 350,000 distinct CDR3 sequences listed, less than 20% were seen once. The study included ophthalmopathy patients with Clinical Activity Score at least 3, NOSPECS grade at least 4 and duration under 3 months. Diagnostic decisions used clinical symptoms, serum thyroxine and TRAb, thyroid ultrasound and orbital computed tomography. This sample was included in a study of T cells in Graves' hyperthyroidism and ophthalmopathy. Whole-study results and caveats: The majority of expanded thyroid clonotypes above 0.001 also appeared in blood.

The germline V and J ends were trimmed by 6 bases and 4 bases, with 19 bases remaining between them. Germline values: CDR1 DFQATT, CDR2 SNEGSKA (reference sequence). The CDR3 is 15 amino acids. This TCR came from a man between 18 and 29 years old with Graves' ophthalmopathy. The sequencing sample was made of blood. The chain couples TRBV20-1 to TRBJ2-1; D might be TRBD2 (6 bases). The DNA of the CDR3 is TGCAGTGCACCCGGAGGGGTGTTCTCATACAATGAGCAGTTCTTC. Its translation is CSAPGGVFSYNEQFF.